A single sample gave rise to the 29 T cell receptor beta chains below, sequenced in a study of blood T cells in healthy people across ages. Primed by a sample-barcoded 5' primer and a J-beta primer mix, a second PCR proceeded for about 6 to 11 cycles. TCRdb analysed the 5' RACE reads with MiXCR anew, one entry per CDR3 protein. This table has some 920,000 distinct CDR3 sequences, roughly 51% appearing once. Input material: blood. These receptor sequences come from an older woman in good health.

This clonotype was recorded a few times. CDR3 residues: CASSGLNEQFF. The CDR3 DNA follows: TGTGCCAGCTCTGGACTGAATGAGCAGTTCTTC. The chain has TRBV2 and TRBJ2-1, with a possible D match to TRBD2 (5 bases). V lost 8 bases and J 7 bases, leaving 9 bases between the germline ends. The CDR3 length is 11 residues. The V gene's germline CDR1 is SNHLY and CDR2 FYNNEI.

The chain carries TRBV13 and TRBJ2-1, with D possibly being TRBD2 (6 bases). In germline, CDR1 is PRHDT, CDR2 FYEKMQ (reference sequence). There are 15 residues in the CDR3. V lost 4 bases and J 5 bases, leaving 15 bases between the germline ends. In DNA, the CDR3 is TGTGCCAGCAGCTCCTTACTAGCTCTAGACAATGAGCAGTTCTTC. It encodes CASSSLLALDNEQFF. Complete variable domain (other parts from reference TRBV13 and TRBJ2-1): AAGVIQSPRHLIKEKRETATLKCYPIPRHDTVYWYQQGPGQDPQFLISFYEKMQSDKGSIPDRFSAQQFSDYHSELNMSSLELGDSALYFCASSSLLALDNEQFFGPGTRLTVL.

This clonotype was observed a handful of times. The chain carries TRBV6-1 and TRBJ2-1; no definite D call. CDR3 size: 12 residues. CDR1 is MNHNS, CDR2 SASEGT, per germline. With 3 bases removed from V and 10 bases from J, the gap between germline ends came to 10 bases. In DNA, the CDR3 is TGTGCCAGCAGTGAGCCCCGGCGGGAGCAGTTCTTC. Translation: CASSEPRREQFF.

The chain couples TRBV6-2 or TRBV6-3 to TRBJ2-7; 8 nucleotides align to TRBD1. Judging by the DNA end, TRBJ2-5 fits better; the J call may be wrong. The length of the CDR3 is 14 residues. Germline V gene data show CDR1 as MNHEY and CDR2 as SVGEGT. CDR3 sequence reads: CASSDQGTGETQYF. DNA of the CDR3: TGTGCCAGCAGTGACCAGGGGACAGGCGAGACCCAGTACTTC.

This clonotype was observed a handful of times. The chain is built from TRBV18 and TRBJ2-1; D gene unclear. Trimming stripped 0 bases from V and 4 bases from J, with 16 bases between. CDR1 KGHSH and CDR2 LQKENI come from the germline V gene. The CDR3 loop spans 17 amino acids. The CDR3 DNA sequence: TGTGCCAGCTCACCACCGGGCCAGAGTGGGTATTACAATGAGCAGTTCTTC. Amino acids: CASSPPGQSGYYNEQFF.

The rearrangement joins TRBV7-9 to TRBJ2-3; 11 bases match TRBD2. Trimming took 5 bases from V and 6 from J; bases not matched to a gene: 7. Germline V gene data show CDR1 as SEHNR and CDR2 as FQNEAQ (reference sequence). This CDR3 is built from 15 residues. In DNA, the CDR3 is TGTGCCAGCAGCCCAACTAGCGGGAGCCATGATACGCAGTATTTT. Protein sequence: CASSPTSGSHDTQYF.

This chain uses TRBV5-6 with TRBJ2-7; D call uncertain. CDR1 is SGHDT, CDR2 YYEEEE, per germline. Trimming took 2 bases from V and 3 from J, leaving 12 bases between them. CDR3 length: 14 residues. The CDR3 DNA follows: TGTGCCAGCAGCTTCGGGCAGACCCTCTACGAGCAGTACTTC. This sequence encodes CASSFGQTLYEQYF.

This chain connects TRBV15 to TRBJ2-4; D perhaps matches TRBD1 (5 bases). The J call is in doubt because the DNA end fits TRBJ2-7 better. This CDR3 is 15 amino acids long. Per germline, CDR1 LNHNV and CDR2 YYDKDF (reference sequence). CDR3 sequence (DNA): TGTGCCACCAGCAGAGATCTAGGGGCTGGGTACGAGCAGTACTTC. It yields the protein CATSRDLGAGYEQYF.

This sequence joins TRBV24-1 and TRBJ2-5; D gene ambiguous. Germline loops: CDR1 KGHDR, CDR2 SFDVKD. This CDR3 contains 12 residues. The V end was cut by 3 bases, the J end by 10 bases, with 11 bases between. For the CDR3, the DNA is TGTGCCACCAGTGATGCCGGGCCTGACCAGTACTTC. This sequence encodes CATSDAGPDQYF.

The gene calls are TRBV4-2 and TRBJ2-1; D possibly uses TRBD1 or TRBD2 (5 bases each). Germline lookup yields CDR1 LGHNA and CDR2 YNFKEQ. Between the trimmed V and J ends, which lost 1 base and 4 bases, there was a span of 32 bases. The CDR3 is made up of 22 amino acids. CDR3 nucleotide sequence: TGTGCCAGCAGCCAAGCCCCCAGACTGGGGACCGTAGGAGGTTTCGTTTACAATGAGCAGTTCTTC. It is translated as CASSQAPRLGTVGGFVYNEQFF.

The chain employs TRBV12-3 or TRBV12-4 and TRBJ2-7; D is ambiguous. The V end lost 8 bases, the J end lost 1 base, and 9 bases lay between the germline ends. CDR3 length equals 12 residues. CDR3 nucleotides: TGTGCCAGCCCCGACGGTTCCTACGAGCAGTACTTC. Translating gives CASPDGSYEQYF.

The CDR3 DNA reads as TGTGCCAGCAGCCAAGACGTGGCATCCTACAATGAGCAGTTCTTC. Translating gives CASSQDVASYNEQFF. The chain uses TRBV3-1 and TRBJ2-1; D is ambiguous. Deletions cut 0 bases from V and 1 base from J, with 7 bases between. CDR1 and CDR2 (germline): LGHDT, YNNKEL (reference sequence). This CDR3 is built from 15 residues.

The rearrangement joins TRBV10-3 to TRBJ2-7, with D maybe TRBD1 (6 bases). Trimming removed 4 bases at V and 2 bases at J, with 6 bases between. Looked up from germline, CDR1 is ENHRY and CDR2 is SYGVKD. CDR3 size: 12 residues. The CDR3 nucleotides are TGTGCCATCAGTGCAGGGGCCTACGAGCAGTACTTC. It translates to CAISAGAYEQYF.

This clonotype was recorded a few times. The chain employs TRBV5-5 and TRBJ2-3, with a weak D call TRBD1 (6 bases). CDR1 is SGHKS and CDR2 is YYEKEE in the germline V gene (reference sequence). Trimming stripped 6 bases from V and 2 bases from J, with 13 bases between. The CDR3 totals 14 residues. The CDR3 protein is CASTIDRPTDTQYF. The CDR3 DNA sequence: TGTGCCAGCACCATTGACAGGCCCACAGATACGCAGTATTTT.

V gene TRBV20-1 combines with J gene TRBJ2-5, with 13 nucleotides matching TRBD2. The tail of the sequence fits TRBJ2-7 better, so the J call may be wrong. CDR1 and CDR2 (germline): DFQATT, SNEGSKA (reference sequence). The CDR3 has 14 amino acids. The DNA for the CDR3 is TGCAGTGGTACGGGACTAGCGGGAATTGGCGAGCAGTACTTC. Encoded protein: CSGTGLAGIGEQYF.

This chain connects TRBV28 to TRBJ2-5; TRBD1 matches at 8 bases. In germline, CDR1 is MDHEN, CDR2 SYDVKM. This CDR3 has 12 residues. Trimming at V came to 5 bases and at J to 11 bases, leaving 7 bases not matched to a gene. CDR3 residues: CASSVYRDRQYF. The CDR3 region has the DNA TGTGCCAGCAGTGTCTACCGGGACAGGCAGTACTTC.

On this clonotype: The junction differs from germline at one of its ends, possibly a read error. CDR3 residues: CATSRVNRGFEQYF. The CDR3 coding sequence is TGTGCCACTAGCAGAGTCAACAGGGGCTTCGAGCAGTACTTC. The V call is TRBV15, the J call TRBJ2-4; 7 bases are shared with TRBD1. The last part of the DNA fits TRBJ2-7 better; the J call may be wrong. Germline loops: CDR1 LNHNV, CDR2 YYDKDF (reference sequence). The CDR3 extends over 14 amino acids.

The chain employs TRBV13 and TRBJ2-1; 9 bases are shared with TRBD2. The V segment lost 3 bases and the J segment 7 bases; nucleotides outside the gene matches: 4. Germline CDR1 PRHDT, CDR2 FYEKMQ (reference sequence). The CDR3 is made up of 14 amino acids. CDR3 bases: TGTGCCAGCAGCTTCGCGGGAGGGCCTAATGAGCAGTTCTTC. Amino acid sequence: CASSFAGGPNEQFF.

The chain uses TRBV28 and TRBJ2-7, with a tentative D call TRBD1 (6 bases). The DNA matches TRBJ2-5 better at its end, which makes the J call doubtful. This CDR3 has 17 residues. Germline V CDR1 and CDR2: MDHEN, SYDVKM. CDR3 region: CASSFGIVEGVKETQYF. The DNA for the CDR3 is TGTGCCAGCAGTTTCGGCATAGTAGAGGGGGTTAAAGAGACCCAGTACTTC.

Notes on this clonotype: This could be a read error, since a much larger clone is one nucleotide away. The rearrangement uses TRBV28 and TRBJ2-3; either TRBD1 or TRBD2 may fit D (5 bases each). This CDR3 contains 13 residues. The germline V gene encodes CDR1 MDHEN and CDR2 SYDVKM. Trimming stripped 6 bases from V and 4 bases from J, with 11 bases between. DNA of the CDR3: TGTGCCAGCAGCCGGGACCTCTCAGATACGCAGTATTTT. Translation gives CASSRDLSDTQYF.

The genes are TRBV12-3 or TRBV12-4 and TRBJ2-7; D not resolved. The CDR3 contains 14 residues. V was pared by 5 bases and J by 2 bases, with 13 bases between. CDR3 nucleotides: TGTGCCAGCAGTCTGAGACCTGGCACCTACGAGCAGTACTTC. Encoded protein: CASSLRPGTYEQYF.

There are a few counts of this clonotype. The chain joins TRBV28 to TRBJ1-6; D unresolved. The CDR3 is made up of 14 amino acids. The V end lost 3 bases, the J end lost 4 bases, and 7 bases lay between the germline ends. The V gene's germline CDR1 is MDHEN and CDR2 SYDVKM. DNA for the CDR3: TGTGCCAGCAGTTTTAGGGAGTATAATTCACCCCTCCACTTT. It yields the protein CASSFREYNSPLHF.

The chain carries TRBV4-3 and TRBJ1-2; D remains ambiguous. Between the trimmed V and J ends, which lost 0 bases and 6 bases, there was a span of 11 bases. Germline V gene sequence: CDR1 LGHNA, CDR2 YSLEER. The CDR3 contains 14 residues. In DNA, the CDR3 is TGCGCCAGCAGCCAAGATGGAAGGGTGCATGGCTACACCTTC. This codes for CASSQDGRVHGYTF.

This clonotype was recorded a few times. V and J are TRBV28 and TRBJ2-7, with D perhaps matching TRBD1 (6 bases). The CDR3 sequence is 16 residues long. The V end lost 3 bases, the J end lost 3 bases, and 18 bases lay between the germline ends. Germline V gene data show CDR1 as MDHEN and CDR2 as SYDVKM. CDR3 in amino acids: CASSFAQTQGRYEQYF. CDR3 in DNA: TGTGCCAGCAGTTTCGCACAGACCCAGGGGCGCTACGAGCAGTACTTC.

J is TRBJ2-4 and V is TRBV27; D may correspond to TRBD1 or TRBD2 (7 bases each). The V gene's germline CDR1 is MNHEY and CDR2 SMNVEV (reference sequence). The V end was cut by 3 bases, the J end by 0 bases, with 15 bases between. The CDR3 covers 17 residues. CDR3 coding DNA: TGTGCCAGCAGTTTGGGGGGGACAGCTCTAGCCAAAAACATTCAGTACTTC. Translating gives CASSLGGTALAKNIQYF.

This sequence joins TRBV5-4 and TRBJ2-3; TRBD1 agrees at 8 bases. Losses at the gene ends were 4 bases for V and 3 bases for J; bases not matched to a gene: 7. Looked up from germline, CDR1 is SGHNT and CDR2 is YYREEE (reference sequence). The CDR3 length is 15 residues. The CDR3: CASSRTGTETDTQYF. CDR3 nucleotides: TGTGCCAGCAGCCGGACAGGGACGGAAACAGATACGCAGTATTTT. The whole variable domain, filled in from reference TRBV5-4 and TRBJ2-3, reads ETGVTQSPTHLIKTRGQQVTLRCSSQSGHNTVSWYQQALGQGPQFIFQYYREEENGRGNFPPRFSGLQFPNYSSELNVNALELDDSALYLCASSRTGTETDTQYFGPGTRLTVL.

A few counts support this clonotype. The chain recombines TRBV29-1 with TRBJ2-7, with 7 positions matching TRBD2. Germline loops: CDR1 SQVTM, CDR2 ANQGSEA. After removal of 3 bases from V and 1 base from J, the junction contained 3 bases not matched to a gene. CDR3 length equals 13 residues. The CDR3 here is CSVDQAGSYEQYF. CDR3 nucleotide sequence: TGCAGCGTTGACCAAGCGGGATCCTACGAGCAGTACTTC.

J is TRBJ1-1 and V is TRBV12-3 or TRBV12-4; no clear D. V shed 1 base and J shed 0 bases, with 12 bases lying between them. The CDR3 has 16 residues. The DNA for the CDR3 is TGTGCCAGCAGTTTAGGGCCGCAACTTATGAACACTGAAGCTTTCTTT. It is translated as CASSLGPQLMNTEAFF.

The gene calls are TRBV7-2 and TRBJ2-4; either TRBD1 or TRBD2 may supply D (5 bases each). In germline, CDR1 is SGHTA, CDR2 FQGNSA. The CDR3 runs to 13 residues. V was cut by 2 bases and J by 13 bases, with 15 bases left in between. CDR3 amino acids: CASSLRRMGEQYF. CDR3 coding DNA: TGTGCCAGCAGCTTAAGGAGGATGGGGGAGCAGTACTTC.